This T cell receptor (beta chain) is from a study of OX40 agonist ivuxolimab in advanced cancers. With respect to the entire study: Ivuxolimab was a fully human IgG2 agonistic monoclonal antibody targeting the costimulatory receptor OX40 (CD134). Intravenous ivuxolimab was administered to patients every 2 weeks at six dose levels: 0.01, 0.1, 0.3, 1.5, 3 and 10 mg/kg. Among the approximately 50 dose-escalation patients, about 20 had hepatocellular carcinoma, some 15 melanoma, 9 renal cell carcinoma and 9 head and neck cancer. The dose-escalation cohort was about 86% male with a mean age of approximately 60 years, ranging from roughly 23 to 90. Patients were allowed to have had prior anti-PD-1, anti-PD-L1 or anti-CTLA-4 therapy, and less than 45% of the dose-escalation patients had previously received checkpoint inhibitors. Partial responses were achieved by three dose-escalation patients, of whom one had hepatocellular carcinoma and two had cutaneous melanoma. The purpose of peripheral TCRbeta sequencing was to test whether ivuxolimab changed TCR sequence diversity and led to clonal T-cell expansion. The paper covers the monotherapy dose-escalation part of the phase I ivuxolimab trial, which included N ≈ 54 patients. Study-wide conclusions, independent of this receptor: After ivuxolimab, CD8+ T cells had more expanded clones than CD4+ T cells on average. Clonal expansion of both CD4+ and CD8+ blood T cells was observed from baseline to week 6 at doses 0.1 to 3.0 mg/kg. Low levels of normalized T-cell clonal expansion were also seen in some patients who did not respond. Antigen specificity was not determined for the clonally expanded peripheral T cells. In the 0.1-3.0 mg/kg groups, partial responders were among the patients with the lowest normalized peripheral clonal expansion, particularly in CD8+ T cells.

The trial excluded patients who had a history of autoimmune disease or who were on systemic immunosuppression. Peripheral blood for TCR sequencing was collected from all dose cohorts at baseline, on cycle 4 day 1, and on cycle 7 day 1. Samples were obtained from an open-label, multicenter, first-in-human phase I dose-escalation trial of ivuxolimab. The trial enrolled adults with locally advanced or metastatic head and neck squamous cell, hepatocellular, melanoma or renal cell carcinoma. Before TCR sequencing, CD4+ T cells and CD8+ T cells were sorted from peripheral blood as separate populations. As regards this clone: Its antigen is unknown. Base quality data are lacking; no much larger clone is found one base away.

At the junction V is shortened by 3 bases and J by 6 bases; bases outside the gene matches: 7. For CDR1 and CDR2, the germline V gene lists LGHNA and YSLEER. The CDR3 measures 15 amino acids from cysteine to phenylalanine. This entry keeps only the CDR3 DNA: 45 bases, framed from base 1. Genomic DNA was extracted from sorted cells for sequencing of the TCRbeta CDR3 region. The immunoSEQ Assay was used for sequencing of TCRbeta CDR3 regions. The immuneACCESS repertoire file appears here via TCRdb, limited to in-frame rearrangements. These files lack a portion of the clones; in checked studies, under half of the deficit traces to unresolved V genes, and the cause of the others is not known. This sample lists approximately 79,000 clones; roughly 94% were detected once. The ten top clones hold about a fifth of the sample.

The chain was built from TRBV4-3 and TRBJ2-7; the central 11 bases match TRBD1. The sample here was CD4+ or CD8+ T cells sorted from blood, taken in a trial of the OX40 agonist ivuxolimab. This clonotype originated in an adult with an advanced solid tumor such as melanoma, head and neck, liver or kidney cancer. The CDR3: CASSHRPGTGGEQYF. The nucleotide sequence reads TGCGCCAGCAGCCACCGTCCCGGGACAGGGGGCGAGCAGTACTTC.